The 27 T cell receptor beta chains listed next were all sequenced from one sample in a study of blood T cell repertoires in COVID-19. The table came from immunoSEQ multiplex PCR; TCRdb's copy has only in-frame clones and leaves some out. The table has 100,000 or so clones, approximately 79% seen once. Sample: peripheral blood. These receptors were obtained from a man aged 70 or older with active or convalescent COVID-19.

With regard to this clone: This sample also contains other DNA sequences that code for the same CDR3. V is TRBV7-9 and J is TRBJ1-2; 7 positions agree with TRBD1. The CDR3 is made up of 13 amino acids. Germline trimming cut 1 base from V and 4 bases from J; bases unmatched to any gene: 0. Per germline, CDR1 SEHNR and CDR2 FQNEAQ (reference sequence). The CDR3 is CASSLGQGYGYTF. As DNA, the CDR3 is TGTGCCAGCAGCTTAGGACAGGGCTATGGCTACACCTTC.

The V and J genes are TRBV3-1 (or the pseudogene TRBV3-2) and TRBJ2-1, with 9 bases fitting TRBD2. CDR3 length: 16 residues. Losses at the gene ends were 7 bases for V and 8 bases for J; bases not matched to a gene: 15. Germline loops: CDR1 LGHDT, CDR2 YNNKEL (reference sequence). The CDR3 bases are TGTGCCAGCACCCCTGGCGGGAGGGCCAGTGTCTATGAGCAGTTCTTC. Its protein product is CASTPGGRASVYEQFF.

J is TRBJ1-2 and V is TRBV28; 8 bases match TRBD1. CDR3 length equals 12 residues. CDR1 is MDHEN, CDR2 SYDVKM, per germline. Trimming took 6 bases from V and 7 from J; bases not matched to a gene: 4. This chain's CDR3 is CASRPGGGGYTF. CDR3 bases: TGTGCCAGCAGACCAGGGGGCGGTGGCTACACCTTC.

The chain uses TRBV30 and TRBJ1-2; 7 bases line up with TRBD1. Germline V gene data show CDR1 as GTSNPN and CDR2 as SVGIG (reference sequence). V shed 2 bases and J 2 bases; nucleotides not matched to a gene: 14. CDR3 length: 17 residues. This chain's CDR3 is CAWSRLGYRGGNYGYTF. Here the CDR3 DNA reads TGTGCCTGGAGTAGACTGGGCTACAGGGGAGGAAACTATGGCTACACCTTC.

The chain has TRBV5-4 and TRBJ1-6; 7 bases map to TRBD1. This CDR3 spans 15 amino acids. Germline lookup yields CDR1 SGHNT and CDR2 YYREEE (reference sequence). After removal of 2 bases from V and 14 bases from J, the junction contained 13 bases not matched to a gene. CDR3 loop: CASSFPGQAQRSLHF. The CDR3 DNA follows: TGTGCCAGCAGCTTCCCCGGACAGGCCCAGAGGTCCCTCCACTTT.

Only one count was recorded for this clone. The rearrangement uses TRBV9 and TRBJ2-2; possible D gene TRBD2, 6 bases. Germline V gene lookup returns CDR1 SGDLS and CDR2 YYNGEE. V was trimmed by 4 bases and J by 0 bases, leaving 10 bases between them. This CDR3 has 15 residues. CDR3 coding DNA: TGTGCCAGCAGCTCCCGGGGGACGAACACCGGGGAGCTGTTTTTT. It is translated as CASSSRGTNTGELFF.

This chain links TRBV24-1 with TRBJ2-3; 8 positions match TRBD1. CDR3 length: 14 residues. The J segment lost 5 bases and the V segment lost 4 bases, leaving 4 bases of the junction unmatched. CDR1 is KGHDR, CDR2 SFDVKD, per germline. The DNA for the CDR3 is TGTGCCACCAGTGAGTATGACAGGGGAGATACGCAGTATTTT. This encodes CATSEYDRGDTQYF.

The chain combines TRBV5-5 with TRBJ1-3, with 8 bases aligning to TRBD1. Germline V gene sequence: CDR1 SGHKS, CDR2 YYEKEE (reference sequence). The V and J ends lost 0 bases and 0 bases, in that order; junction bases with no gene match: 8. This CDR3 is built from 18 residues. The DNA for the CDR3 is TGTGCCAGCAGCTTGGGGCCAGGGGGCTCCCCCTCTGGAAACACCATATATTTT. Encoded protein: CASSLGPGGSPSGNTIYF.

The rearrangement joins TRBV10-1 to TRBJ2-1; 10 bases are a match to TRBD2. CDR1 WNHNN and CDR2 SYGVQD come from the germline V gene (reference sequence). This CDR3 contains 14 residues. With 8 bases clipped from V and 7 bases from J, the junction kept 8 bases outside the gene matches. The CDR3 is CASGGSGGRNEQFF. The CDR3, as DNA: TGCGCCAGCGGTGGTAGCGGGGGGCGGAATGAGCAGTTCTTC.

Notes on this clone: Additional DNA sequences in this sample encode the identical CDR3. This chain connects TRBV5-1 to TRBJ1-3; possible D gene TRBD1, 5 bases. V was pared by 4 bases and J by 0 bases, with 8 bases between. Germline CDR1 is SGHRS and CDR2 is YFSETQ. This CDR3 has 14 amino acids. This CDR3 reads CASSRDSSGNTIYF. DNA for the CDR3: TGCGCCAGCAGCCGCGACAGCTCTGGAAACACCATATATTTT.

This clone was picked up one time. The V and J genes are TRBV5-1 and TRBJ1-1; perhaps TRBD1 as D (5 bases). In germline, CDR1 is SGHRS, CDR2 YFSETQ. The CDR3 runs to 13 residues. V was trimmed by 0 bases and J by 3 bases, leaving 6 bases between them. The CDR3 coding sequence is TGCGCCAGCAGCTTGGCGGGGGACACTGAAGCTTTCTTT. The encoded protein is CASSLAGDTEAFF.

This rearrangement joins TRBV10-3 to TRBJ1-1, with no clear D. V was cut by 6 bases and J by 2 bases, with 7 bases left in between. The germline CDR1 and CDR2 sequences are ENHRY and SYGVKD. The CDR3 sequence is 12 residues long. The CDR3 loop reads CAISRGNTEAFF. CDR3 sequence (DNA): TGTGCCATCAGCCGGGGTAACACTGAAGCTTTCTTT.

The chain joins TRBV18 to TRBJ1-1, with TRBD1 matching over 8 bases. Germline V gene data show CDR1 as KGHSH and CDR2 as LQKENI. J was trimmed by 5 bases and V by 5 bases; bases with no gene match: 4. The CDR3 runs to 13 residues. The CDR3 DNA follows: TGTGCCAGCTCAACCCAGGGGGCAACTGAAGCTTTCTTT. Translating it yields CASSTQGATEAFF.

CDR3 sequence reads: CASSLQGAETQYF. The DNA for the CDR3 is TGCGCCAGCAGCTTACAGGGGGCGGAGACCCAGTACTTC. This chain joins TRBV5-1 and TRBJ2-5; 9 nucleotides agree with TRBD1. With 2 bases clipped from V and 5 bases from J, the junction kept 1 base outside the gene matches. CDR3 length equals 13 residues. Germline lookup yields CDR1 SGHRS and CDR2 YFSETQ.

In its sample, this clone was seen a few times. The chain recombines TRBV5-1 with TRBJ2-1; weak D call: TRBD2 (6 bases). Germline CDR1 SGHRS, CDR2 YFSETQ. V shed 7 bases and J shed 3 bases, with 17 bases lying between them. This CDR3 has 15 residues. This CDR3 reads CASQHLSGDYNEQFF. CDR3 nucleotides: TGCGCCAGCCAGCATTTATCGGGAGACTACAATGAGCAGTTCTTC. The full variable domain, rest sourced from reference TRBV5-1 and TRBJ2-1, is KAGVTQTPRYLIKTRGQQVTLSCSPISGHRSVSWYQQTPGQGLQFLFEYFSETQRNKGNFPGRFSGRQFSNSRSEMNVSTLELGDSALYLCASQHLSGDYNEQFFGPGTRLTVL.

The chain uses TRBV6-5 and TRBJ1-3, with D possibly TRBD1 on 6 matching bases. Between the trimmed V and J ends, which lost 3 bases and 5 bases, there was a span of 11 bases. Germline CDR1 is MNHEY and CDR2 is SVGAGI. The CDR3 covers 14 residues. The CDR3 here is CASSYRGARNTIYF. The CDR3 coding sequence is TGTGCCAGCAGTTATCGGGGGGCTAGAAACACCATATATTTT.

The chain uses TRBV10-2 and TRBJ2-7, with a possible D match to TRBD1 (6 bases). V was trimmed by 3 bases and J by 3 bases, leaving 12 bases between them. Germline V gene sequence: CDR1 WSHSY, CDR2 SAAADI. The CDR3 length is 14 residues. The CDR3 region has the DNA TGCGCCAGCAGTGAATCCGGACAGCACTACGAGCAGTACTTC. It codes for CASSESGQHYEQYF.

This clone has more than one count but fewer than ten. The chain employs TRBV11-3 and TRBJ1-1, with TRBD1 as a possible D gene (6 bases). V was shortened by 3 bases and J by 1 base, with 9 bases between the two germline ends. The CDR3 is 14 residues long. CDR1 and CDR2 (germline): SGHNT, YENEEA. CDR3 sequence (DNA): TGTGCCAGCAGCTTGCAGGGGCCGAACACTGAAGCTTTCTTT. Its translation is CASSLQGPNTEAFF.

The CDR3 protein is CSAWGVGTEAFF. The CDR3 region has the DNA TGCAGCGCCTGGGGGGTAGGCACTGAAGCTTTCTTT. The chain has TRBV29-1 and TRBJ1-1; TRBD1 might be the D (5 bases). Trimming pared 7 bases from V and 4 bases from J, leaving 13 bases between. This CDR3 has 12 amino acids. Germline CDR1 SQVTM, CDR2 ANQGSEA. Looking up the rest from reference TRBV29-1 and TRBJ1-1 gives the full variable domain: SAVISQKPSRDICQRGTSLTIQCQVDSQVTMMFWYRQQPGQSLTLIATANQGSEATYESGFVIDKFPISRPNLTFSTLTVSNMSPEDSSIYLCSAWGVGTEAFFGQGTRLTVV.

This chain uses TRBV5-1 with TRBJ1-4, with 9 bases lining up with TRBD1. The CDR3 contains 15 residues. The J segment lost 7 bases and the V segment lost 0 bases, leaving 4 bases of the junction unmatched. Per the germline V gene, CDR1 is SGHRS and CDR2 is YFSETQ. The CDR3 bases are TGCGCCAGCAGCTTGGCGGGACAGGGCTTTGAAAAACTGTTTTTT. Protein: CASSLAGQGFEKLFF. Full variable domain (remainder filled in from reference TRBV5-1 and TRBJ1-4): KAGVTQTPRYLIKTRGQQVTLSCSPISGHRSVSWYQQTPGQGLQFLFEYFSETQRNKGNFPGRFSGRQFSNSRSEMNVSTLELGDSALYLCASSLAGQGFEKLFFGSGTQLSVL.

The rearrangement joins TRBV6-2 or TRBV6-3 to TRBJ1-5, with D hard to call. The length of the CDR3 is 12 residues. Germline V gene sequence: CDR1 MNHEY, CDR2 SVGEGT. Trimming took 4 bases from V and 4 from J, leaving 5 bases between them. CDR3 in amino acids: CASSSGNQPQHF. DNA of the CDR3: TGTGCCAGCAGTTCCGGGAATCAGCCCCAGCATTTT.

The chain links TRBV7-9 to TRBJ1-1, with D possibly being TRBD1 (6 bases). This CDR3 contains 15 residues. Germline lookup yields CDR1 SEHNR and CDR2 FQNEAQ (reference sequence). V lost 6 bases and J 3 bases, leaving 17 bases between the germline ends. The CDR3 sequence is CASRLSRGEDTEAFF. CDR3 nucleotide sequence: TGTGCCAGCAGATTATCCAGGGGCGAAGACACTGAAGCTTTCTTT.

In its sample, this clone was seen once. The rearrangement links TRBV6-5 to TRBJ1-6; TRBD1 agrees at 7 bases. Germline trimming cut 6 bases from V and 5 bases from J; bases unmatched to any gene: 7. CDR3 size: 15 residues. The germline gives CDR1 MNHEY, CDR2 SVGAGI. CDR3 nucleotide sequence: TGTGCCAGCAGCCTCTCCGGGACAGATAATTCACCCCTCCACTTT. Its protein is CASSLSGTDNSPLHF.

This clone was seen more than once but under ten times. The J gene is TRBJ2-7, the V gene TRBV27, with no clear D. Deletions cut 3 bases from V and 0 bases from J, with 15 bases between. CDR3 length: 16 residues. Germline loops: CDR1 MNHEY, CDR2 SMNVEV (reference sequence). This CDR3 is CASSFNGRPYSYEQYF. In DNA, the CDR3 is TGTGCCAGCAGTTTCAATGGCAGGCCTTACTCCTACGAGCAGTACTTC.

The J gene is TRBJ2-2, the V gene TRBV2, with 12 bases identical to TRBD2. V trimming: 6 bases; J trimming: 7 bases; junction bases outside the gene matches: 6. CDR1 SNHLY and CDR2 FYNNEI come from the germline V gene. The CDR3 runs to 15 residues. Written as DNA, the CDR3 is TGTGCCAGCAGCGGACTAGCGGGGTATAACGGGGAGCTGTTTTTT. Translating it yields CASSGLAGYNGELFF.

This clone is categorized as medium-sized. The chain links TRBV6-2 or TRBV6-3 to TRBJ2-7, with 13 bases aligning to TRBD2. Looked up from germline, CDR1 is MNHEY and CDR2 is SVGEGT. Germline trimming cut 6 bases from V and 6 bases from J; bases unmatched to any gene: 11. This CDR3 comprises 16 residues. CDR3 sequence: CASSPSPGLAGPEQYF. DNA of the CDR3: TGTGCCAGCAGCCCTTCTCCGGGACTAGCGGGGCCCGAGCAGTACTTC.

CDR3 coding DNA: TGCGCCAGCAGTGAATCAGACAGAGGCCCTTATCAGCCCCAGCATTTT. Its protein product is CASSESDRGPYQPQHF. V and J are TRBV10-2 and TRBJ1-5; maybe TRBD1 (5 bases). CDR1 is WSHSY and CDR2 is SAAADI in the germline V gene. V was cut by 3 bases and J by 5 bases, with 17 bases left in between. CDR3 size: 16 residues.